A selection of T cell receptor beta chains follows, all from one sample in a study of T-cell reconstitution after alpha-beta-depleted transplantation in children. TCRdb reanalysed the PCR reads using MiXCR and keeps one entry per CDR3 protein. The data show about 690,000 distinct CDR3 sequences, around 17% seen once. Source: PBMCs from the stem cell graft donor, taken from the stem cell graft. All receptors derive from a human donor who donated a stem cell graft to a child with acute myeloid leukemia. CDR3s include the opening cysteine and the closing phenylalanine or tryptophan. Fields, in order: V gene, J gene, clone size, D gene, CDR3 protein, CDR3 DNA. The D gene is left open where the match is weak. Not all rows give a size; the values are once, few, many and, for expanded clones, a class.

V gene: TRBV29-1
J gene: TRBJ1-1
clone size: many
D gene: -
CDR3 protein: CSVERDDTEAFF
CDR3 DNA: TGCAGCGTTGAGCGGGACGACACTGAAGCTTTCTTT

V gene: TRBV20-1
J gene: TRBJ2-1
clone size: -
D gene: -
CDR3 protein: CSAGGPLYNEQFF
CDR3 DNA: TGCAGTGCCGGGGGGCCCCTCTACAATGAGCAGTTCTTC

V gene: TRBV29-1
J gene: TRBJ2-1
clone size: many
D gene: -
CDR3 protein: CSVRLGPYNEQFF
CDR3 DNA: TGCAGCGTTCGTCTAGGACCCTACAATGAGCAGTTCTTC

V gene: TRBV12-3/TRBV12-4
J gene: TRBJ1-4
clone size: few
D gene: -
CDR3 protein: CASNQGGEKLFF
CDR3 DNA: TGTGCCAGCAATCAAGGGGGAGAAAAACTGTTTTTT

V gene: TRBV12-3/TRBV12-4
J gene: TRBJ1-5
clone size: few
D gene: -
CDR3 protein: CASSGPQGQPQHF
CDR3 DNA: TGTGCCAGCAGTGGCCCCCAGGGTCAGCCCCAGCATTTT

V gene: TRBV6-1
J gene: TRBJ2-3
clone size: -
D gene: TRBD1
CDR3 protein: CASTDRGRADTQYF
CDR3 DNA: TGTGCCAGCACGGACAGGGGAAGGGCAGATACGCAGTATTTT

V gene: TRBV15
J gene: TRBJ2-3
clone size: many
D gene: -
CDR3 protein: CATSLDRNTDTQYF
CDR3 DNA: TGTGCCACCAGCCTTGACAGGAACACAGATACGCAGTATTTT

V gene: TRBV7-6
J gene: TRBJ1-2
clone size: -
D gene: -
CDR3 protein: CASSLVADGNYGYTF
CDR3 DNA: TGTGCCAGCAGCTTAGTGGCGGACGGAAACTATGGCTACACCTTC

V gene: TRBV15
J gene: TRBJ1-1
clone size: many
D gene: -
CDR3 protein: CASKQVSRDTEAFF
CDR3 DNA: TGTGCAAGTAAACAGGTCTCGAGGGACACTGAAGCTTTCTTT

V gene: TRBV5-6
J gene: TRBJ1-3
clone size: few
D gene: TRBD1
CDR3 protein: CASSVRGQGNTIYF
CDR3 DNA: TGTGCCAGCAGCGTAAGGGGGCAAGGAAACACCATATATTTT

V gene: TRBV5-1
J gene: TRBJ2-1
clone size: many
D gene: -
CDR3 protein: CASSRGNEQFF
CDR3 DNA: TGTGCCAGCAGCCGAGGTAATGAGCAGTTCTTC

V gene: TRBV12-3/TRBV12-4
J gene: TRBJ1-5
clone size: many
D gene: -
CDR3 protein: CASSLEGIGSNQPQHF
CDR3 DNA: TGTGCCAGCAGTTTAGAAGGCATCGGGAGCAATCAGCCCCAGCATTTT

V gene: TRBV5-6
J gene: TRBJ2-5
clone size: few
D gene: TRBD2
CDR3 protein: CASSFSTSGGFETQYF
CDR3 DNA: TGTGCCAGCAGCTTTAGCACTAGCGGGGGGTTCGAGACCCAGTACTTC

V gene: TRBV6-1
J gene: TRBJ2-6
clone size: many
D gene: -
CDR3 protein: CASSRGTFSGANVLTF
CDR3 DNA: TGTGCCAGCAGTAGGGGCACCTTCTCTGGGGCCAACGTCCTGACTTTC

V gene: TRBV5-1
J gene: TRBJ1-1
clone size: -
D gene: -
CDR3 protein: CASSSLGTNTEAFF
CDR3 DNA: TGCGCCAGCAGCTCCCTTGGGACGAACACTGAAGCTTTCTTT

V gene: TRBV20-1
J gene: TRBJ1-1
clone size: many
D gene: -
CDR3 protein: CSARGGGVEAFF
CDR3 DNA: TGCAGTGCTCGAGGAGGCGGGGTAGAAGCTTTCTTT

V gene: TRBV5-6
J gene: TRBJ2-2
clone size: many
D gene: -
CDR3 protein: CASSLGVTGELFF
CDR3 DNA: TGTGCCAGCAGCTTGGGGGTCACCGGGGAGCTGTTTTTT

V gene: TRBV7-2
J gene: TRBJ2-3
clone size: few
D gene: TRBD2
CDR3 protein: CASSTTSGVQADTQYF
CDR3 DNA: TGTGCCAGCAGCACTACTAGCGGGGTCCAGGCAGATACGCAGTATTTT

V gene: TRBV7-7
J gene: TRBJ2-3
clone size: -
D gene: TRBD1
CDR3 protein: CASSLRPGTGPDTQYF
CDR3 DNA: TGTGCCAGCAGCCTTCGTCCCGGGACAGGTCCAGATACGCAGTATTTT

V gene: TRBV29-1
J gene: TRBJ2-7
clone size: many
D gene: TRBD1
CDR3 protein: CSVVSGQGAYEQYF
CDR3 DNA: TGCAGCGTCGTAAGTGGACAGGGGGCCTACGAGCAGTACTTC

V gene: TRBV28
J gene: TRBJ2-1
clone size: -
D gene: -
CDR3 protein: CASGTTGSSYNEQFF
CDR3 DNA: TGTGCCAGCGGCACAACAGGGAGCTCCTACAATGAGCAGTTCTTC

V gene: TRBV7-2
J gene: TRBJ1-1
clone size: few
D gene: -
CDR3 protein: CASSLGQSPTEAFF
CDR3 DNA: TGTGCCAGCAGCTTAGGACAGAGCCCCACTGAAGCTTTCTTT

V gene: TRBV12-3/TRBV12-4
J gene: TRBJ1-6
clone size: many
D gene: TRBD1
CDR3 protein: CASSPRGQGSSPLHF
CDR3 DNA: TGTGCCAGCAGTCCGCGGGGACAGGGTAGTTCACCCCTCCACTTT

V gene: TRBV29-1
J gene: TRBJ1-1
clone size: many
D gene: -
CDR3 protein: CSVELKAPNTEAFF
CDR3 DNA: TGCAGCGTTGAGCTGAAGGCCCCGAACACTGAAGCTTTCTTT

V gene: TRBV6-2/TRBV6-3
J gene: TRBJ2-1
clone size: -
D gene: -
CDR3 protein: CASSYSRDLGEYEQFF
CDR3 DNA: TGTGCCAGCAGTTACTCCCGGGACTTGGGCGAGTATGAGCAGTTCTTC

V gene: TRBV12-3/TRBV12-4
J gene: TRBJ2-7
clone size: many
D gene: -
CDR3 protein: CASSLRTSYEQYF
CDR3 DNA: TGTGCCAGCAGCCTCAGGACCTCCTACGAGCAGTACTTC

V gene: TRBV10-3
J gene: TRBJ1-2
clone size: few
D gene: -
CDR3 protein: CAIGPVDGYTF
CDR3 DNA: TGTGCCATCGGACCGGTCGATGGCTACACCTTC

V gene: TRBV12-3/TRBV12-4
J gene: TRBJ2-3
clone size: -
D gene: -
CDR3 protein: CASTMGGRGTDTQYF
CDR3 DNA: TGTGCCAGCACCATGGGAGGCCGGGGCACAGATACGCAGTATTTT

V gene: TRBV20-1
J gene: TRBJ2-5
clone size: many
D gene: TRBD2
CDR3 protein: CSAPFWTSGGTLQETQYF
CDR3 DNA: TGCAGTGCTCCCTTTTGGACTAGCGGGGGGACCTTACAAGAGACCCAGTACTTC

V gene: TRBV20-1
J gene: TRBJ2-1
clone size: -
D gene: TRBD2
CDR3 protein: CCAPFGAGVSEQFF
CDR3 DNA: TGCTGTGCCCCATTTGGAGCGGGGGTAAGCGAGCAGTTCTTC

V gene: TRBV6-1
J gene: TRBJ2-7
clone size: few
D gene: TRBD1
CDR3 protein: CASSEPGQGNSYEQYF
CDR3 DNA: TGTGCCAGCAGTGAGCCGGGACAGGGAAACTCCTACGAGCAGTACTTC

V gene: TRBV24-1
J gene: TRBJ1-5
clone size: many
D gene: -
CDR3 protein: CATSDSVSNQPQHF
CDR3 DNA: TGTGCCACCAGTGATTCCGTTAGCAATCAGCCCCAGCATTTT

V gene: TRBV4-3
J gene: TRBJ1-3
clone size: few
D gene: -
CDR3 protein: CASSQGAASGNTIYF
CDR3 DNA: TGCGCCAGCAGCCAAGGGGCAGCCTCTGGAAACACCATATATTTT

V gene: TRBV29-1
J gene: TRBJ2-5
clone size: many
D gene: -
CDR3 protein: CSVGGLPDRETQYF
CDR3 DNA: TGCAGCGTTGGGGGACTTCCAGATAGGGAGACCCAGTACTTC

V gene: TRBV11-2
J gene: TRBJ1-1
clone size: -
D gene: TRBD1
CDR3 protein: CASSLENRGLDTEAFF
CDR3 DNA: TGTGCCAGCAGCTTAGAGAACAGGGGGCTGGACACTGAAGCTTTCTTT

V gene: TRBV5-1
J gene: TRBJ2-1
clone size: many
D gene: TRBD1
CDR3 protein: CASSARQGAYNEQFF
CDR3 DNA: TGCGCCAGCAGCGCCCGACAGGGAGCTTACAATGAGCAGTTCTTC

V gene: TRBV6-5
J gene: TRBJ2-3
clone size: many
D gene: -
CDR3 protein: CASSYGGRVTDTQYF
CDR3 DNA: TGTGCCAGCAGTTATGGGGGACGGGTCACAGATACGCAGTATTTT

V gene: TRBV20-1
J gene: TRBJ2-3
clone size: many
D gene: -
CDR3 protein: CSARLGLADTQYF
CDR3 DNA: TGCAGTGCTAGACTGGGGCTGGCAGATACGCAGTATTTT

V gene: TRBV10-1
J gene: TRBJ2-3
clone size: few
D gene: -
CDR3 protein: CASSGELITQYF
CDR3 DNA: TGCGCCAGCAGTGGGGAATTGATTACGCAGTATTTT

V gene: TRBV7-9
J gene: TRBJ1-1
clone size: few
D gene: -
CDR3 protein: CASSNDRRNTEAFF
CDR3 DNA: TGTGCCAGCAGCAACGACAGGAGGAACACTGAAGCTTTCTTT

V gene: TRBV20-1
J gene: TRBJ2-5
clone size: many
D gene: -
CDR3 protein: CSPTSSRTGTQYF
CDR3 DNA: TGCAGTCCTACTAGCTCCCGAACGGGGACCCAGTACTTC

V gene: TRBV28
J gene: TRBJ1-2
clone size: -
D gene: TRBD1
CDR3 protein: CASSIRTGLQVYGYTF
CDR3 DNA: TGTGCCAGCAGCATAAGGACAGGGCTTCAGGTCTATGGCTACACCTTC

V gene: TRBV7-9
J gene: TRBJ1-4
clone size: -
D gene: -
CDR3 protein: CASSEGRLNEKLFF
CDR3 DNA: TGTGCCAGCAGCGAGGGACGGCTTAATGAAAAACTGTTTTTT

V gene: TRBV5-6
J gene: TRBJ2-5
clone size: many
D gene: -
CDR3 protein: CASSFDQEETQYF
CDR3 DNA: TGTGCCAGCAGCTTTGACCAAGAAGAGACCCAGTACTTC

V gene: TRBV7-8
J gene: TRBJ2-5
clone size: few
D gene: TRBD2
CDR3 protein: CASSLDRGGRETQYF
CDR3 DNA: TGTGCCAGCAGCTTAGATCGGGGGGGCCGAGAGACCCAGTACTTC

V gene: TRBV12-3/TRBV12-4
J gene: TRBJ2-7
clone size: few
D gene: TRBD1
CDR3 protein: CASRSGTDFWKQYF
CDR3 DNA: TGTGCCAGCAGATCCGGGACAGACTTCTGGAAGCAGTACTTC

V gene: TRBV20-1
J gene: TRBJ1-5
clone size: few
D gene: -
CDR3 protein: CSARVGEQPQHF
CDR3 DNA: TGCAGTGCTAGAGTTGGGGAACAGCCCCAGCATTTT

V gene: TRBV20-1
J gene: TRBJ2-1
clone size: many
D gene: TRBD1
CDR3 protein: CSARGPGGRFSEQFF
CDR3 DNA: TGCAGTGCTAGAGGTCCAGGGGGCAGGTTCAGCGAGCAGTTCTTC

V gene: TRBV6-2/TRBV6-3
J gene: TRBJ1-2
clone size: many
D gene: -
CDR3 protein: CASSYHPGTEGYTF
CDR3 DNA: TGTGCCAGCAGTTATCACCCAGGGACGGAGGGCTACACCTTC

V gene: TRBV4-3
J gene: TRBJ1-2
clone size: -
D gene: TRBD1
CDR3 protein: CASSQARRTGVGYTF
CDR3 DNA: TGCGCCAGCAGCCAAGCGCGACGGACAGGGGTTGGCTACACCTTC

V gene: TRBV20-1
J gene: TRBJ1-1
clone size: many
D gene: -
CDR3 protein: CSARDLGGSDTEAFF
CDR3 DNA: TGCAGTGCTAGAGATCTAGGAGGGTCCGACACTGAAGCTTTCTTT